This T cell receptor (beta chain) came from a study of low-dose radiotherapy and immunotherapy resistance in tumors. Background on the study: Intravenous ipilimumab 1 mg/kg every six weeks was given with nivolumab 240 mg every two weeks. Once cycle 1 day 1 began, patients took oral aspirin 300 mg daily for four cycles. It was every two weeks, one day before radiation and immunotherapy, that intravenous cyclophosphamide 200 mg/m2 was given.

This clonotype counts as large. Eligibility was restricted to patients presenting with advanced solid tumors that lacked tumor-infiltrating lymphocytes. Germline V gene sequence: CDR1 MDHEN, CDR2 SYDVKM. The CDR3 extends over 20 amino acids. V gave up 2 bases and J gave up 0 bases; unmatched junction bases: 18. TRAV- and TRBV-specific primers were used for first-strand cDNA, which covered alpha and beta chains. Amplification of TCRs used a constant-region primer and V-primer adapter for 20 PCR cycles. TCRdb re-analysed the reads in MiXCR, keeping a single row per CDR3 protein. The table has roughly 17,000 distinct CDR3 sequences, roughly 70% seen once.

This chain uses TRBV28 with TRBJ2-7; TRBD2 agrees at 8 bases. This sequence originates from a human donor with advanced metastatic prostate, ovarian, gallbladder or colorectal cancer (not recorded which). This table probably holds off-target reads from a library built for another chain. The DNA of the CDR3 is TGTGCCAGCAGTTTACTGCCGGCCAGGGTAGCGGGAACTACCTCCTACGAGCAGTACTTC. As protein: CASSLLPARVAGTTSYEQYF.